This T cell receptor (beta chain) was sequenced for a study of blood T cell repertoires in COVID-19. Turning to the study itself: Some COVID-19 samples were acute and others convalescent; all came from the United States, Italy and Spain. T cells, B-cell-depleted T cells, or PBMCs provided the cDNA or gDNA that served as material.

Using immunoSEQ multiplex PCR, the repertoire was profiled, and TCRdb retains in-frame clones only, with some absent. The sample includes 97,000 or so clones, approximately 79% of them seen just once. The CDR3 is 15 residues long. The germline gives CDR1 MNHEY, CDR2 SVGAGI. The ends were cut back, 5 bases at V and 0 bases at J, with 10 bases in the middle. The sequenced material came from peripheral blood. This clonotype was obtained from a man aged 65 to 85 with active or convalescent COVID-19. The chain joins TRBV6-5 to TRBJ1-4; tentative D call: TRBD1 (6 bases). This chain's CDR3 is CASSTTGTTNEKLFF. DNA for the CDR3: TGTGCCAGCAGTACGACAGGCACAACTAATGAAAAACTGTTTTTT.